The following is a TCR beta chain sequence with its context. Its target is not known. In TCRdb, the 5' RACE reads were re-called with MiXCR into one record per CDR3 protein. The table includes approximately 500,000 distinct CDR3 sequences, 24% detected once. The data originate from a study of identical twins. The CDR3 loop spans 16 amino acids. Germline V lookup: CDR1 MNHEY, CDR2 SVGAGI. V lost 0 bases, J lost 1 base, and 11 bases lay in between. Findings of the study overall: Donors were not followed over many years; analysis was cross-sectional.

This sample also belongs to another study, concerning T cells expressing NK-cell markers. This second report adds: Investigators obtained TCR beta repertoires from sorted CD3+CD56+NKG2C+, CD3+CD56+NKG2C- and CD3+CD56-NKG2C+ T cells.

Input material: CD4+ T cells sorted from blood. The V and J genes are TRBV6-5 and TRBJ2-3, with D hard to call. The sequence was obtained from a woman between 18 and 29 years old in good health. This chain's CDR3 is CASSYSPVWGTDTQYF. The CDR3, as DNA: TGTGCCAGCAGTTACTCCCCGGTGTGGGGCACAGATACGCAGTATTTT.